The T cell receptor (beta chain) under discussion was sequenced for a study of vaccination effects on CD4 cells after COVID-19. On the study more broadly: In the ViraFEST assay, antigen-specific CD4+ clonotypes were identified by expansion after peptide-pool stimulation. Both early and late time points after vaccination provided samples from three convalescent patients. General study findings and limits: Spike-reactive clones present post-vaccine in convalescents were predominantly new vaccine-induced clones. Infection-derived and vaccine-derived clones contracted markedly late after vaccination.

Only a few counts were recorded for this clone. The antigen remains unidentified. Here immunoSEQ multiplex PCR was the method, and the copy in TCRdb shows in-frame clones only, minus some. The sample lists tens of thousands of clones; around 79% were seen once. The authors isolated CD4+ T cells after about eleven days of culture. According to PCR results, the person was infected with SARS-CoV-2 between March and December 2020. Participants were given two doses of BNT162b2 or mRNA-1273 vaccine. This receptor was taken from a human donor who had a prior SARS-CoV-2 infection. Specimen: CD4+ T cells from PBMCs cultured without peptide, collected after COVID-19 vaccination.

CDR3 loop: CASSYSASGIGEQYF. The CDR3 DNA follows: TGTGCCAGCAGTTACTCTGCTAGCGGGATCGGCGAGCAGTACTTC. The rearrangement joins TRBV6-6 to TRBJ2-7, with TRBD2 matching over 9 bases. CDR3 size: 15 residues. V shed 0 bases, J shed 6 bases, and the junction held 6 bases outside the gene matches. Germline V lookup: CDR1 MNHNY, CDR2 SVGAGI (reference sequence).